Shown below are 25 T cell receptor beta chains from a single sample sequenced in a study of blood T cell repertoires in COVID-19. The table came from immunoSEQ multiplex PCR; TCRdb's copy has only in-frame clones and leaves some out. The sample holds fewer than 90,000 clones, 90% to 95% seen once. The sequenced sample was peripheral blood. The receptor source for this set is a human donor with active COVID-19. The donor label of this sample is uncertain.

CDR3 sequence reads: CASRSWGVGSGANVLTF. The CDR3 bases are TGTGCCAGCAGATCATGGGGGGTCGGCTCTGGGGCCAACGTCCTGACTTTC. The V call is TRBV28, the J call TRBJ2-6; possible D gene TRBD2, 6 bases. Trimming took 6 bases from V and 0 from J, leaving 15 bases between them. The CDR3 loop spans 17 amino acids. Per germline, CDR1 MDHEN and CDR2 SYDVKM.

The rearrangement uses TRBV10-3 and TRBJ2-5, with 7 positions matching TRBD2. The CDR3 runs 13 residues. Trimming cost V 3 bases and J 2 bases; bases outside gene matches: 0. CDR1 ENHRY and CDR2 SYGVKD come from the germline V gene. DNA for the CDR3: TGTGCCATCAGTGATAGCGGGCAAGAGACCCAGTACTTC. As protein: CAISDSGQETQYF.

V gene TRBV4-2 combines with J gene TRBJ2-5, with D unresolved. The V end lost 0 bases, the J end lost 5 bases, and 13 bases lay between the germline ends. Per germline, CDR1 LGHNA and CDR2 YNFKEQ. The CDR3 totals 15 residues. CDR3 amino acids: CASSQDPSRWETQYF. CDR3 nucleotides: TGTGCCAGCAGCCAAGATCCGTCGCGTTGGGAGACCCAGTACTTC.

V usage is TRBV24-1 and J usage is TRBJ2-3, with D perhaps TRBD2 (5 bases). Germline V gene data show CDR1 as KGHDR and CDR2 as SFDVKD. Trimming took 1 base from V and 8 from J, leaving 9 bases between them. This CDR3 has 13 amino acids. The DNA for the CDR3 is TGTGCCACCAGTGATTTAGCGGCGGGTACGCAGTATTTT. The encoded protein is CATSDLAAGTQYF.

Written as DNA, the CDR3 is TGCGCCAGCAGCCCGCGCCCGGGACTCCGCAATGAGCAGTTCTTC. This gives the protein CASSPRPGLRNEQFF. This chain joins TRBV4-3 and TRBJ2-1, with D possibly matching TRBD2 (6 bases). V was trimmed by 4 bases and J by 6 bases, leaving 16 bases between them. The CDR3 runs 15 residues. Germline values: CDR1 LGHNA, CDR2 YSLEER.

The J gene is TRBJ2-3, the V gene TRBV11-3; TRBD2 aligns across 11 bases. The CDR3 runs to 15 residues. Germline loops: CDR1 SGHNT, CDR2 YENEEA. The ends lost 5 bases at V and 5 bases at J; junction bases unmatched: 6. The DNA of the CDR3 is TGTGCCAGCAGCCCTAGCGGGAGGTATGAAGATACGCAGTATTTT. This codes for CASSPSGRYEDTQYF.

The DNA for the CDR3 is TGTGCCAGCAGTGAAGTCAGGGGCTATGGCTACACCTTC. It specifies CASSEVRGYGYTF. The J gene is TRBJ1-2, the V gene TRBV2; tentatively, D is TRBD1 (6 bases). The V gene lost 1 base and the J gene lost 4 bases, with 7 bases spanning the gap. There are 13 residues in the CDR3. Germline values: CDR1 SNHLY, CDR2 FYNNEI.

The V call is TRBV23-1, the J call TRBJ1-6; D is unclear. TRBV23-1 is an ORF; its function is uncertain. With 0 bases removed from V and 8 bases from J, the gap between germline ends came to 14 bases. The CDR3 consists of 16 residues. CDR3 sequence reads: CASSQSCHPGYSPLHF. The CDR3 DNA follows: TGCGCCAGCAGTCAATCTTGTCACCCGGGATATTCACCCCTCCACTTT.

The rearrangement joins TRBV24-1 to TRBJ1-2; D is undetermined. Germline lookup yields CDR1 KGHDR and CDR2 SFDVKD. This CDR3 comprises 13 residues. The V end was cut by 4 bases, the J end by 7 bases, with 12 bases between. CDR3 sequence reads: CATSDSGVGGYTF. The CDR3 DNA follows: TGTGCCACCAGTGACTCCGGGGTTGGTGGCTACACCTTC.

The chain carries TRBV5-4 and TRBJ2-7; 11 bases line up with TRBD2. The CDR3 covers 16 residues. Germline assignment: CDR1 SGHNT and CDR2 YYREEE (reference sequence). Trimming took 4 bases from V and 4 from J; bases not matched to a gene: 10. For the CDR3, the DNA is TGTGCCAGCAGCGGGGCCCTAGCGGGAGGTCAATACGAGCAGTACTTC. This encodes CASSGALAGGQYEQYF.

J is TRBJ2-7 and V is TRBV6-5; D might be TRBD1 (6 bases). CDR3 length: 13 residues. The germline CDR1 and CDR2 sequences are MNHEY and SVGAGI. V lost 6 bases to trimming and J lost 3 bases, with 12 bases between them. The CDR3 DNA sequence: TGTGCCAGCAGCCGGACAGAGAACTACGAGCAGTACTTC. Translation: CASSRTENYEQYF.

The chain joins TRBV24-1 to TRBJ2-1; 8 bases map to TRBD2. With V trimmed by 2 bases and J by 8 bases, 10 bases remained unmatched. This CDR3 has 16 residues. In germline, CDR1 is KGHDR, CDR2 SFDVKD. The CDR3 bases are TGTGCCACCAGTGATTCCGGGACTAGGCTAGACCATGAGCAGTTCTTC. The encoded protein is CATSDSGTRLDHEQFF.

V is TRBV28 and J is TRBJ2-7; 9 bases are a match to TRBD1. This CDR3 contains 15 residues. Germline V lookup: CDR1 MDHEN, CDR2 SYDVKM. V lost 6 bases and J lost 2; bases outside the gene matches: 8. The CDR3 DNA reads as TGTGCCAGCAGATCCGGACAGGGGCAAACCTACGAGCAGTACTTC. Protein: CASRSGQGQTYEQYF.

J is TRBJ1-3 and V is TRBV11-3; possibly TRBD1 for D (5 bases). V was clipped by 5 bases and J by 4 bases, with 15 bases between them. The CDR3 totals 15 residues. Germline loops: CDR1 SGHNT, CDR2 YENEEA. This CDR3 reads CASSVTGQGGNTIYF. In DNA form, the CDR3 reads TGTGCCAGCAGCGTAACGGGCCAGGGCGGAAACACCATATATTTT.

V usage is TRBV5-1 and J usage is TRBJ1-2, with 7 bases fitting TRBD1. Germline assignment: CDR1 SGHRS and CDR2 YFSETQ. Trimming removed 5 bases from V and 5 bases from J; junction bases left unmatched: 6. The CDR3 totals 13 residues. CDR3 region: CASSRGQLYGYTF. The CDR3 nucleotides read TGCGCCAGCAGTAGGGGACAGCTATATGGCTACACCTTC.

The gene calls are TRBV19 and TRBJ2-2; TRBD1 agrees at 11 bases. Germline V gives CDR1 LNHDA, CDR2 SQIVND (reference sequence). V lost 3 bases and J lost 3; bases outside the gene matches: 3. The CDR3 has 16 residues. The CDR3 spells CASSIRTGGYTGELFF. Written as DNA, the CDR3 is TGTGCCAGTAGTATCAGGACAGGGGGCTACACCGGGGAGCTGTTTTTT. Combining the CDR3 with reference TRBV19 and TRBJ2-2 gives the whole variable domain DGGITQSPKYLFRKEGQNVTLSCEQNLNHDAMYWYRQDPGQGLRLIYYSQIVNDFQKGDIAEGYSVSREKKESFPLTVTSAQKNPTAFYLCASSIRTGGYTGELFFGEGSRLTVL.

This clone appeared once. The V and J genes are TRBV4-3 and TRBJ2-1, with 12 bases matching TRBD2. The V and J ends lost 1 base and 6 bases, in that order; junction bases with no gene match: 7. The germline V gene has CDR1 LGHNA and CDR2 YSLEER. This CDR3 comprises 17 residues. CDR3 sequence reads: CASSQGTSGRNFNEQFF. CDR3 coding DNA: TGCGCCAGCAGCCAAGGTACTAGCGGGAGGAATTTCAATGAGCAGTTCTTC.

The chain is built from TRBV5-4 and TRBJ2-7, with 7 bases identical to TRBD2. The V segment lost 0 bases and the J segment 1 base; nucleotides outside the gene matches: 4. Germline lookup yields CDR1 SGHNT and CDR2 YYREEE (reference sequence). CDR3 length: 15 amino acids. The CDR3 region is CASSLETSQSYEQYF. In DNA form, the CDR3 reads TGTGCCAGCAGCTTGGAGACTAGCCAATCCTACGAGCAGTACTTC. The whole variable domain, filled in from reference TRBV5-4 and TRBJ2-7, reads ETGVTQSPTHLIKTRGQQVTLRCSSQSGHNTVSWYQQALGQGPQFIFQYYREEENGRGNFPPRFSGLQFPNYSSELNVNALELDDSALYLCASSLETSQSYEQYFGPGTRLTVT.

V usage is TRBV7-9 and J usage is TRBJ2-7; D may be TRBD2 (6 bases). The germline V gene has CDR1 SEHNR and CDR2 FQNEAQ (reference sequence). Trimming stripped 6 bases from V and 7 bases from J, with 10 bases between. The CDR3 sequence is 11 residues long. Here the CDR3 reads CASRGGGEQYF. The CDR3 bases are TGTGCCAGCAGGGGTGGAGGGGAGCAGTACTTC.

The chain uses TRBV28 and TRBJ2-1; 11 bases map to TRBD2. In germline, CDR1 is MDHEN, CDR2 SYDVKM. The CDR3 is 13 residues long. The J segment lost 6 bases and the V segment lost 11 bases, leaving 6 bases of the junction unmatched. The chain's CDR3 is CAGRLAGTNEQFF. CDR3 DNA: TGTGCCGGAAGACTAGCGGGAACCAATGAGCAGTTCTTC.

V usage is TRBV15 and J usage is TRBJ1-2, with TRBD1 as a possible D gene (5 bases). Trimming took off 10 bases at V and 4 bases at J, with 19 bases between the two ends. Germline CDR1 and CDR2: LNHNV and YYDKDF (reference sequence). CDR3 length: 14 amino acids. CDR3 amino acids: CAILKPGTGYGYTF. CDR3 bases: TGTGCCATCTTAAAACCGGGGACTGGCTATGGCTACACCTTC.

The rearrangement links TRBV9 to TRBJ1-6; no clear D. Looked up from germline, CDR1 is SGDLS and CDR2 is YYNGEE. V was cut by 0 bases and J by 5 bases, with 9 bases left in between. The CDR3 extends over 15 amino acids. CDR3 loop: CASSVEIENNSPLHF. The CDR3 coding sequence is TGTGCCAGCAGCGTAGAGATAGAAAATAATTCACCCCTCCACTTT.

The rearrangement joins TRBV5-4 to TRBJ1-1; D remains ambiguous. V gave up 0 bases and J gave up 3 bases, with 9 bases separating them. The germline gives CDR1 SGHNT, CDR2 YYREEE (reference sequence). CDR3 length: 14 residues. The CDR3 is CASSLAQLHTEAFF. The CDR3 nucleotides read TGTGCCAGCAGCTTGGCTCAGTTGCACACTGAAGCTTTCTTT.

The V call is TRBV18, the J call TRBJ2-3, with 10 bases aligning to TRBD1. Losses at the gene ends were 3 bases for V and 2 bases for J; bases not matched to a gene: 5. Germline CDR1 KGHSH, CDR2 LQKENI. The CDR3 has 16 residues. CDR3 sequence: CASSPRGQGITDTQYF. The DNA for the CDR3 is TGTGCCAGCTCACCGAGGGGACAGGGGATCACAGATACGCAGTATTTT.

The V and J genes are TRBV7-9 and TRBJ1-5, with TRBD1 identical over 7 bases. Germline-derived CDR1 and CDR2 are SEHNR and FQNEAQ (reference sequence). There are 18 residues in the CDR3. The junction had 14 bases not matched to a gene; V was cut back by 1 base and J by 5 bases. Here the CDR3 DNA reads TGTGCCAGCAGCTTAGAGGCAGGGGGAGGCCTTACCGATCAGCCCCAGCATTTT. The encoded protein is CASSLEAGGGLTDQPQHF. Based on the CDR3 plus reference TRBV7-9 and TRBJ1-5, the full variable domain is DTGVSQNPRHKITKRGQNVTFRCDPISEHNRLYWYRQTLGQGPEFLTYFQNEAQLEKSRLLSDRFSAERPKGSFSTLEIQRTEQGDSAMYLCASSLEAGGGLTDQPQHFGDGTRLSIL.